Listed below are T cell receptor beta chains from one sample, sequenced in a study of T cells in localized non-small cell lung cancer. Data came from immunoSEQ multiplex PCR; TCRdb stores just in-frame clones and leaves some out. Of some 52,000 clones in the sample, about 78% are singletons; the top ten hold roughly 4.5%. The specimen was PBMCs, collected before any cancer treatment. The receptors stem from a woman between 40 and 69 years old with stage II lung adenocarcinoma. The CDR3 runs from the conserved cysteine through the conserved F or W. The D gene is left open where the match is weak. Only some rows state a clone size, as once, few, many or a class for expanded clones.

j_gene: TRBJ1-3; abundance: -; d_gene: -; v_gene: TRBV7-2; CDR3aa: CASSNQVSSGNTIYF; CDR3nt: TGTGCCAGCAGCAATCAGGTGTCCTCTGGAAACACCATATATTTT
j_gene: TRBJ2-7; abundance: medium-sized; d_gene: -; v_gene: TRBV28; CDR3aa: CASNPNRYEQYF; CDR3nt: TGTGCCAGCAACCCCAATCGCTACGAGCAGTACTTC
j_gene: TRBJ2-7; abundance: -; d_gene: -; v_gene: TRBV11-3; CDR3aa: CASSLNREHEQYF; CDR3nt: TGTGCCAGCAGCTTAAACAGGGAACACGAGCAGTACTTC
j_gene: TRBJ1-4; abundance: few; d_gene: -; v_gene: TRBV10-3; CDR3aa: CAISEPSKGLFF; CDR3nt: TGTGCCATCAGTGAGCCCTCCAAAGGCCTGTTTTTT
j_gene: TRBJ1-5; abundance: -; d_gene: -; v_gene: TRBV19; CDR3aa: CASRGRVWGNQPQHF; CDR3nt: TGTGCCAGTAGGGGCAGGGTTTGGGGCAATCAGCCCCAGCATTTT
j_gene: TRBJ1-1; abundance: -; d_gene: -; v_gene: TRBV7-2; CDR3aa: CASSLDVTEAFF; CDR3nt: TGTGCCAGCAGCTTAGACGTTACTGAAGCTTTCTTT
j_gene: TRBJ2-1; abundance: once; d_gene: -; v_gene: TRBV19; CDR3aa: CASNWGSSYNEQFF; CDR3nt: TGTGCCAGTAATTGGGGGAGCTCCTACAATGAGCAGTTCTTC
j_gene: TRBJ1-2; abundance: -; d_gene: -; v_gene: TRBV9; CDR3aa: CASSAGTPSQYGYTF; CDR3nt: TGTGCCAGCAGCGCCGGGACACCCAGTCAGTATGGCTACACCTTC
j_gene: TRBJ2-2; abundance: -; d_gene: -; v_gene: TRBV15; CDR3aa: CATSSVLGVTGELFF; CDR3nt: TGTGCCACCAGCAGCGTACTAGGGGTCACCGGGGAGCTGTTTTTT
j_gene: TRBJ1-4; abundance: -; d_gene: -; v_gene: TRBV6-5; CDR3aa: CASSYSTRPRGEKLFF; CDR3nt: TGTGCCAGCAGTTACTCCACAAGGCCTCGAGGTGAAAAACTGTTTTTT
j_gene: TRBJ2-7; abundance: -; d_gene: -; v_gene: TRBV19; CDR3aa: CASSMADRPSDEQYF; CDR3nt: TGTGCCAGTAGTATGGCGGACAGACCCTCGGACGAGCAGTACTTC
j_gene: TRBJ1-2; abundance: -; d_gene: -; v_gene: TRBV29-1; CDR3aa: CSVPLGGYTF; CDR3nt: TGCAGCGTTCCCCTGGGTGGCTACACCTTC
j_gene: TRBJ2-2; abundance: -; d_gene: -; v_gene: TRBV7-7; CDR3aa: CASSLTGNTGELFF; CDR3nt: TGTGCTAGCAGTTTGACAGGGAACACCGGGGAGCTGTTTTTT
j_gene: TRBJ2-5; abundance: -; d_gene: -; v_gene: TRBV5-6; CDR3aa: CASSLSRLQETQYF; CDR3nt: TGTGCCAGCAGCTTGAGCCGGCTCCAAGAGACCCAGTACTTC
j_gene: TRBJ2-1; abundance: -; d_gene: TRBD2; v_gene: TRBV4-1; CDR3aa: CASSQATSGGGYNEQFF; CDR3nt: TGCGCCAGCAGCCAAGCGACTAGCGGGGGGGGCTACAATGAGCAGTTCTTC
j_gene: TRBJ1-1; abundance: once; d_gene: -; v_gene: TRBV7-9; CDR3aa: CASSPSEARAFF; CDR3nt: TGTGCCAGCAGCCCAAGCGAGGCAAGAGCTTTCTTT
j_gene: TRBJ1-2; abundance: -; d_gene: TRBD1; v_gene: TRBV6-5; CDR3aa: CASSRDRVDGYTF; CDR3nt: TGTGCCAGCAGCCGAGACAGGGTAGATGGCTACACCTTC
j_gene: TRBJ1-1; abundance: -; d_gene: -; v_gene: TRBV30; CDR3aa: CAWKGNTEAFF; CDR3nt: TGTGCCTGGAAAGGGAACACTGAAGCTTTCTTT
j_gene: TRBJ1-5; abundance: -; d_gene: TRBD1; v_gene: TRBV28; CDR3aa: CASSSPGQDSNQPQHF; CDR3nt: TGTGCCAGCAGCTCTCCGGGACAGGATAGCAATCAGCCCCAGCATTTT
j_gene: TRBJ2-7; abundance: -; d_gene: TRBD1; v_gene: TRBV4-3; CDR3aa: CASSHSATGERYEQYF; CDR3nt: TGCGCCAGCAGCCATTCAGCGACAGGGGAAAGGTACGAGCAGTACTTC
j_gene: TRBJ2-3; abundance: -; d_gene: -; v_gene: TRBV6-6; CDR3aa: CASRETGTDTQYF; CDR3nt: TGTGCCAGCAGGGAAACTGGCACAGATACGCAGTATTTT
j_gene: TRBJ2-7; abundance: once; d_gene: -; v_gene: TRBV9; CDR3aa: CASSVLEGGEQYF; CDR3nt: TGTGCCAGCAGCGTATTGGAGGGAGGCGAGCAGTACTTC
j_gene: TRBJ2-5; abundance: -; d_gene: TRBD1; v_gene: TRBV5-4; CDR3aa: CASSPGQGETQYF; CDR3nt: TGTGCCAGCAGCCCCGGACAGGGAGAGACCCAGTACTTC
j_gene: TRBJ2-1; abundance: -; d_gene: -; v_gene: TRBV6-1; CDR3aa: CASSEAWGGPYNEQFF; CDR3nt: TGTGCCAGCAGTGAAGCCTGGGGGGGGCCGTACAATGAGCAGTTCTTC
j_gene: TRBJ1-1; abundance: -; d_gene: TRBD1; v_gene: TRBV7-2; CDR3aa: CASSQGTGGSGTEAFF; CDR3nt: TGTGCCAGCAGCCAAGGGACAGGGGGCTCAGGCACTGAAGCTTTCTTT
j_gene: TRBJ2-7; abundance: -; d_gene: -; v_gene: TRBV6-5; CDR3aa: CASRGSSYEQYF; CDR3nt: TGTGCCAGCAGGGGCAGCTCCTACGAGCAGTACTTC
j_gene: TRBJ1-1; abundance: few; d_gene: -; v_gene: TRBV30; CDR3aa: CAWSVPRLGSTEAFF; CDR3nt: TGTGCCTGGAGTGTACCCAGGTTGGGGAGCACTGAAGCTTTCTTT
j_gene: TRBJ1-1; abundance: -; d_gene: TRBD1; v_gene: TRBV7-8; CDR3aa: CASSVQGASEAFF; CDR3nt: TGTGCCAGCAGCGTCCAGGGGGCCTCCGAAGCTTTCTTT
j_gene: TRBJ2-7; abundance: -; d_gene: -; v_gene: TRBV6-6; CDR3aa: CASRGLRDYEQYF; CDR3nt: TGTGCCAGCAGGGGGCTCCGGGACTACGAGCAGTACTTC
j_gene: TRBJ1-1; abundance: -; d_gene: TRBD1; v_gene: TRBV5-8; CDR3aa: CASSLVPGGTTEAFF; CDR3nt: TGTGCCAGCAGCTTGGTACCAGGGGGCACCACTGAAGCTTTCTTT
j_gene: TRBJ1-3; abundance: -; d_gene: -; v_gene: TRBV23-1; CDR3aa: CASSPGQPSLHSGNTIYF; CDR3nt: TGCGCCAGCAGCCCCGGACAGCCCTCACTTCACTCTGGAAACACCATATATTTT
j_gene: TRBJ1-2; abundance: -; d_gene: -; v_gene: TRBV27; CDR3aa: CASSLSSGRDGYTF; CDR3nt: TGTGCCAGCAGTTTATCCTCAGGGAGGGATGGCTACACCTTC
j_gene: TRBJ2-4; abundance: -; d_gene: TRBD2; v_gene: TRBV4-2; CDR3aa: CASSQDGLGQYF; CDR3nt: TGTGCCAGCAGCCAAGATGGACTAGGGCAGTACTTC
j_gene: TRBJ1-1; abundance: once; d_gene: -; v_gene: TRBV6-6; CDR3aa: CASSPPGHPAEAFF; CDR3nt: TGTGCCAGCAGCCCCCCGGGACATCCTGCAGAAGCTTTCTTT
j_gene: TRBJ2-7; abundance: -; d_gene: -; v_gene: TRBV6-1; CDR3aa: CASSAKQGGGRDQYF; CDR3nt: TGTGCCAGCAGTGCAAAACAGGGGGGGGGCCGAGATCAGTACTTC
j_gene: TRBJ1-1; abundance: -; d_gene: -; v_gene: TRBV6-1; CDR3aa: CASSLEASEAFF; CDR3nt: TGTGCCAGCAGTTTGGAGGCTTCTGAAGCTTTCTTT
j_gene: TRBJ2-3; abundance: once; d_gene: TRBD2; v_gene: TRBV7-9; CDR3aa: CASSLGLAGVPSTDTQYF; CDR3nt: TGTGCCAGCAGCTTAGGACTAGCGGGTGTACCCAGCACAGATACGCAGTATTTT
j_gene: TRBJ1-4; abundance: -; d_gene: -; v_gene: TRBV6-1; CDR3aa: CASSGGGAANEKLFF; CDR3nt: TGTGCCAGCAGTGGAGGGGGGGCGGCTAATGAAAAACTGTTTTTT
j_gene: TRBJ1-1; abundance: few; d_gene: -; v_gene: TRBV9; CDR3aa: CASSVQPSDTEAFF; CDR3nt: TGTGCCAGCAGCGTACAGCCCTCGGACACTGAAGCTTTCTTT
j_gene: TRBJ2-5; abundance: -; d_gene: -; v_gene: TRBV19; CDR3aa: CASSPGGVQETQYF; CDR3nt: TGTGCCAGTAGTCCCGGAGGGGTACAAGAGACCCAGTACTTC
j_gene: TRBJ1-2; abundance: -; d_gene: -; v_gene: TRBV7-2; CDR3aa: CASSSAIGYTF; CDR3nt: TGTGCCAGCAGCTCAGCAATCGGCTACACCTTC
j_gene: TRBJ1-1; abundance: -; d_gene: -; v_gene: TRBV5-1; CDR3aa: CASSLPLRDTEAFF; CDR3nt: TGCGCCAGCAGTCTGCCCTTACGGGACACTGAAGCTTTCTTT
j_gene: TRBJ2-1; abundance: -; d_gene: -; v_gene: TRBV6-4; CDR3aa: CASSDGEAEQFF; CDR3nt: TGTGCCAGCAGTGACGGGGAGGCTGAGCAGTTCTTC
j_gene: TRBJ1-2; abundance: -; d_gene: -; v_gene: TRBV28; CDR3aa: CASKDSQGIVGYTF; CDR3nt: TGTGCCAGCAAGGATTCGCAGGGGATTGTTGGCTACACCTTC
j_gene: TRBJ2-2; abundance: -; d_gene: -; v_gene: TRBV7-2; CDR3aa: CASSQTGGGNTGELFF; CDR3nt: TGTGCCAGCAGCCAAACCGGTGGGGGGAACACCGGGGAGCTGTTTTTT
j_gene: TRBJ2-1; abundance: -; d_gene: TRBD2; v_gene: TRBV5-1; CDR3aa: CASSFSGGDEQFF; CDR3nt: TGCGCCAGCAGCTTTAGCGGGGGGGATGAGCAGTTCTTC
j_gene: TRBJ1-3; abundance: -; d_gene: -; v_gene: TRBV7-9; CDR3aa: CASSLADTRNTIYF; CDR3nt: TGTGCCAGCAGCTTAGCAGACACCCGGAACACCATATATTTT
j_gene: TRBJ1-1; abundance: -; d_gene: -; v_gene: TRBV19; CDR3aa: CASMETGGAEAFF; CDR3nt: TGTGCCAGTATGGAGACCGGGGGCGCTGAAGCTTTCTTT
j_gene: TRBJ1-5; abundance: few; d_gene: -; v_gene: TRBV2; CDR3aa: CASGPRQPQHF; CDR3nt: TGTGCCAGCGGACCGCGGCAGCCCCAGCATTTT
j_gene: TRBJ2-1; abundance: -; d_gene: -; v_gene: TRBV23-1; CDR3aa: CAPQGIFSNNEQFF; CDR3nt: TGCGCCCCGCAGGGGATTTTTTCAAATAATGAGCAGTTCTTC
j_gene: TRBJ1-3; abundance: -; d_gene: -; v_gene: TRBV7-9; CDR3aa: CASSLEGRVSGNTIYF; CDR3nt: TGTGCCAGCAGCCTAGAGGGCAGGGTCTCTGGAAACACCATATATTTT
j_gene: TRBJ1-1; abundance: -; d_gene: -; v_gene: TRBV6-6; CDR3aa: CASSYSISTEAFF; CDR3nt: TGTGCCAGCAGTTACTCCATTTCCACTGAAGCTTTCTTT
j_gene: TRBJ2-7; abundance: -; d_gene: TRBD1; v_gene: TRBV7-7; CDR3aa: CASSPGGPQAGEQYF; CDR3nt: TGTGCTAGCAGCCCAGGGGGACCTCAGGCAGGAGAGCAGTACTTC
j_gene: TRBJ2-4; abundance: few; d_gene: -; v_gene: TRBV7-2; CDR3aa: CASRDSFGKNIQYF; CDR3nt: TGTGCCAGCAGAGACAGCTTCGGCAAAAACATTCAGTACTTC
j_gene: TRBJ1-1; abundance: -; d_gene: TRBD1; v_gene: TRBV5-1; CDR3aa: CASSQNPGQEAFF; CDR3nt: TGCGCCAGCAGCCAGAATCCGGGACAGGAAGCTTTCTTT
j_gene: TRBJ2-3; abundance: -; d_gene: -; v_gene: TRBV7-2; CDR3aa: CASSLVGPSTDTQYF; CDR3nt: TGTGCCAGCAGCTTAGTTGGCCCGAGCACAGATACGCAGTATTTT
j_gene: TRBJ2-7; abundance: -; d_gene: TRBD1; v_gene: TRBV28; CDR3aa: CASSFGQANEQYF; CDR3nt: TGTGCCAGCAGTTTTGGACAGGCAAACGAGCAGTACTTC
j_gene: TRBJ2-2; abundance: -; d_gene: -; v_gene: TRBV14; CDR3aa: CASSQAWNTGELFF; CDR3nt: TGTGCCAGCAGCCAAGCCTGGAACACCGGGGAGCTGTTTTTT